This T cell receptor beta chain was obtained from a study of response to subunit inactivated influenza vaccine. MiXCR, run by TCRdb on the RT-PCR reads, gives a single entry per CDR3 protein. The data contain roughly 550,000 distinct CDR3 sequences, approximately 24% of them singletons. This clonotype was observed a handful of times. The same sample was also studied in work on T cells expressing NK-cell markers. As that report states: Making the TCR beta cDNA relied on 5'RACE template switching with UMIs.

Sequenced here: CD4+ T cells sorted from PBMCs, sampled roughly 12 days after vaccination. This TCR derives from a man aged 50 or older who received an inactivated influenza vaccine.

The CDR3 loop is CASSEGLALDEQYF. The CDR3 coding sequence is TGTGCCAGCAGTGAAGGACTAGCACTCGACGAGCAGTACTTC. The J gene is TRBJ2-7, the V gene TRBV6-1, with 7 nucleotides matching TRBD2. Unmatched junction bases numbered 5, after V lost 1 base and J lost 5 bases. This CDR3 region has 14 residues. Per germline, CDR1 MNHNS and CDR2 SASEGT.